This note documents a single T cell receptor beta chain sequence. The antigen it binds to is not known. The junction departs from the called germline gene at one end, perhaps through a read error. The record originates from a study of technical replicates of blood from a few donors (dated by TCRdb to 2016 to 2017). The cysteine opens and the phenylalanine closes a CDR3 of 16 amino acids. Solely the CDR3 DNA is kept, with 48 bases framed from the first base. CDR1 and CDR2 are drawn from the germline V gene: SGHVS, FQNEAQ. The library was generated by the immunoSEQ multiplex PCR assay. TCRdb retrieved this table from immuneACCESS and kept in-frame rearrangements only. Not all clones are present; in checked studies, unresolved V genes account for under half, and no reason is known for the remainder. A total of 55,000 to 80,000 clones appear in this sample, approximately 97% of them only once. The leading ten clones occupy roughly 0.19% of the sample.

Material: T cells isolated from PBMCs. The TCR originated in a human donor in good health. In this chain, TRBV7-8 is recombined with TRBJ1-5; 10 bases in between match TRBD1. The DNA sequence is TGTGCCAGCAGCGCCGGACAGGGGGTCAGCAGTCAGCCCCAGCATTTT. It translates as CASSAGQGVSSQPQHF.